The 14 T cell receptor beta chains presented below share a single source sample, sequenced in a study of control samples from healthy donors and cancer patients. Clones were read by immunoSEQ multiplex PCR, and TCRdb kept only the in-frame ones, dropping some. This sample has about 140,000 clones, with roughly 92% found just once. The sample consisted of blood. These receptor sequences come from a man younger than 45 in good health.

V usage is TRBV7-2 and J usage is TRBJ1-1; D uncertain. Germline V gene sequence: CDR1 SGHTA, CDR2 FQGNSA. This CDR3 is 17 amino acids long. V was cut by 5 bases and J by 2 bases, with 21 bases left in between. CDR3 nucleotides: TGTGCCAGCAGCACGAAGCCCTGGAGTCACATAAACACTGAAGCTTTCTTT. Translated, it gives CASSTKPWSHINTEAFF.

This chain connects TRBV5-1 to TRBJ2-7; D unclear. There are 12 residues in the CDR3. Deletions cut 2 bases from V and 7 bases from J, with 10 bases between. Germline V CDR1 and CDR2: SGHRS, YFSETQ. The DNA for the CDR3 is TGCGCCAGCAGCTTCTCCGACGGAGAGCAGTACTTC. This codes for CASSFSDGEQYF.

This rearrangement joins TRBV2 to TRBJ1-2, with D unclear. Between the trimmed V and J ends, which lost 4 bases and 5 bases, there was a span of 11 bases. Per the germline V gene, CDR1 is SNHLY and CDR2 is FYNNEI. The CDR3 covers 13 residues. CDR3 in DNA: TGTGCCAGCAGTGTCGCCAGGCAATATGGCTACACCTTC. Translation: CASSVARQYGYTF. Complete variable domain (other parts from reference TRBV2 and TRBJ1-2): EPEVTQTPSHQVTQMGQEVILRCVPISNHLYFYWYRQILGQKVEFLVSFYNNEISEKSEIFDDQFSVERPDGSNFTLKIRSTKLEDSAMYFCASSVARQYGYTFGSGTRLTVV.

CDR3 sequence (DNA): TGCGCCAGCAGCCAAGAGTCGCAGGGGGGGTTCTATGGCTACACCTTC. This encodes CASSQESQGGFYGYTF. V gene TRBV4-1 combines with J gene TRBJ1-2; 7 bases line up with TRBD1. From germline, CDR1 is MGHRA and CDR2 YSYEKL. The junction had 8 bases not matched to a gene; V was cut back by 0 bases and J by 4 bases. This CDR3 spans 16 amino acids.

This clone came up once. The rearrangement uses TRBV18 and TRBJ1-1, with D perhaps TRBD1 (5 bases). The CDR3 is made up of 14 amino acids. Germline lookup yields CDR1 KGHSH and CDR2 LQKENI. Trimming cost V 5 bases and J 8 bases, with 18 bases left between them. The DNA for the CDR3 is TGTGCCAGCTCATCCCAAAGGGCCCCAGGGGAAGCTTTCTTT. Amino acids: CASSSQRAPGEAFF.

The chain couples TRBV3-1 (or the pseudogene TRBV3-2) to TRBJ2-2; TRBD1 aligns across 10 bases. Germline V lookup: CDR1 LGHDT, CDR2 YNNKEL (reference sequence). The CDR3 consists of 18 residues. V was clipped by 1 base and J by 6 bases; unmatched bases: 11. CDR3 nucleotide sequence: TGTGCCAGCAGCCAAGTAAATAGGGGACAGGGGATTGCCGGGGAGCTGTTTTTT. This encodes CASSQVNRGQGIAGELFF.

The rearrangement uses TRBV30 and TRBJ1-1; unclear D gene. The germline V gene encodes CDR1 GTSNPN and CDR2 SVGIG (reference sequence). Between the trimmed V and J ends, which lost 5 bases and 1 base, there was a span of 14 bases. The length of the CDR3 is 14 residues. As DNA, the CDR3 is TGTGCCTGGCATGCGGACTTTCGGAACACTGAAGCTTTCTTT. The encoded protein is CAWHADFRNTEAFF.

The CDR3 DNA follows: TGCAGTGCTAGTCCCACAGGGTCGGGCAATCAGCCCCAGCATTTT. Protein: CSASPTGSGNQPQHF. V is TRBV20-1 and J is TRBJ1-5; tentative D call: TRBD1 (6 bases). Germline CDR1 is DFQATT and CDR2 is SNEGSKA (reference sequence). This CDR3 is 15 amino acids long. Trimming cost V 3 bases and J 2 bases, with 14 bases left between them.

Of note for this clone: Because the CDR3's place on the DNA is in doubt, the DNA is left out and the CDR3 is given as listed by TCRdb. The J gene is TRBJ1-5, the V gene TRBV21-1. TRBV21-1 is deemed a pseudogene. The CDR3 length equals 15 residues, ends included. CDR3: CASSKVGPGSKPQHF.

This clone has more than one count but fewer than ten. CDR3 bases: TGTGCCAGCAGCTTTTCAGTTTCCTACGAGCAGTACTTC. It yields the protein CASSFSVSYEQYF. This chain connects TRBV11-3 to TRBJ2-7; no firm D call. This CDR3 spans 13 amino acids. Germline loops: CDR1 SGHNT, CDR2 YENEEA. The V gene lost 3 bases and the J gene lost 1 base, with 7 bases spanning the gap.

The chain recombines TRBV19 with TRBJ1-2; TRBD1 matches 10 bases. Germline CDR1 and CDR2: LNHDA and SQIVND (reference sequence). The CDR3 is made up of 14 amino acids. Unmatched junction bases numbered 11, after V lost 8 bases and J lost 8 bases. The CDR3 region is CASGTGAVMGGYTF. The CDR3 bases are TGTGCCAGTGGGACAGGGGCGGTCATGGGGGGCTACACCTTC.

V is TRBV2 and J is TRBJ2-7; D gene uncertain. Germline CDR1 and CDR2: SNHLY and FYNNEI. This CDR3 has 11 amino acids. The V and J ends lost 6 bases and 2 bases respectively, with 5 bases between them. The CDR3 loop is CASRTTYEQYF. The CDR3 nucleotides read TGTGCCAGCAGGACCACCTACGAGCAGTACTTC.

This clone was counted a few times. The V and J genes are TRBV6-5 and TRBJ2-3; D assignment may be TRBD1 or TRBD2 (6 bases each). V was cut by 5 bases and J by 4 bases, with 16 bases left in between. The V gene's germline CDR1 is MNHEY and CDR2 SVGAGI. CDR3 length: 15 amino acids. CDR3 in DNA: TGTGCCAGCAGTACCGGGACATCGGGGGCAGATACGCAGTATTTT. It translates to CASSTGTSGADTQYF.

In this sample, this clone turned up once. The chain carries TRBV2 and TRBJ1-1, with 7 positions matching TRBD1. This CDR3 comprises 14 residues. CDR1 is SNHLY and CDR2 is FYNNEI in the germline V gene. The J segment lost 4 bases and the V segment lost 3 bases, leaving 5 bases of the junction unmatched. The CDR3 sequence: CASSEGTASTEAFF. In nucleotides, the CDR3 is TGTGCCAGCAGTGAGGGGACAGCGAGCACTGAAGCTTTCTTT.